This record covers a single T cell receptor (beta chain). This entry comes from a study of blood T cell repertoires in COVID-19. Background on the study: The recovered donors of Cohort 3 showed two negative PCRs, clearance, or symptom resolution.

Germline V CDR1 and CDR2: SGHVS, FQNEAQ. Trimming removed 2 bases from V and 4 bases from J, with 20 bases in between. The CDR3 contains 17 residues. Participants spanned ages about 18 to 90 years and resided in about two dozen US areas. The protocol was immunoSEQ multiplex PCR, while the TCRdb copy is restricted to in-frame clones and leaves out a portion. The repertoire holds a few hundred thousand clones, around nine tenths seen once, with over 2% in the top ten. Material: PBMCs or T cells enriched from blood (not recorded which). The sequence was obtained from an older woman in a cohort exposed to, infected with or recovered from COVID-19 (not recorded which). The rearrangement uses TRBV7-8 and TRBJ2-5, with D maybe TRBD1 (5 bases). The CDR3 DNA sequence: TGTGCCAGCAGCTTATTCCCCAGGGAACGCATACCAGAGACCCAGTACTTC. Translation gives CASSLFPRERIPETQYF. Full variable domain (rest looked up from reference TRBV7-8 and TRBJ2-5): GAGVSQSPRYKVAKRGQDVALRCDPISGHVSLFWYQQALGQGPEFLTYFQNEAQLDKSGLPSDRFFAERPEGSVSTLKIQRTQQEDSAVYLCASSLFPRERIPETQYFGPGTRLLVL.